The 28 T cell receptor beta chains in this list originate from one sample, sequenced in a study of blood T cell repertoires in COVID-19. Assay: immunoSEQ multiplex PCR; the TCRdb copy retains only in-frame clones and omits some. The table has 250,000 to 300,000 clones, roughly 89% seen once. Sequencing was done on a sample of peripheral blood. These receptors came from a man aged 50-59 years with acute or convalescent COVID-19.

The gene calls are TRBV11-2 and TRBJ1-2; 9 nucleotides line up with TRBD1. Looked up from germline, CDR1 is SGHAT and CDR2 is FQNNGV. Losses at the gene ends were 6 bases for V and 4 bases for J; bases not matched to a gene: 6. This CDR3 is built from 14 residues. CDR3 protein: CASRRTGGAYGYTF. The CDR3 bases are TGTGCCAGCAGGCGAACAGGGGGCGCCTATGGCTACACCTTC.

This clone was detected ten times or more. This sequence joins TRBV6-4 and TRBJ1-1; D uncertain. The CDR3 is 15 amino acids. CDR1 and CDR2 from the germline V gene are MRHNA and SNTAGT. Trimming took 4 bases from V and 2 from J, leaving 14 bases between them. CDR3 loop: CASSVSHLINTEAFF. The CDR3 region has the DNA TGTGCCAGCAGTGTGTCTCATCTAATTAACACTGAAGCTTTCTTT.

The chain has TRBV30 and TRBJ1-2; TRBD1 is a possible D gene (5 bases). The CDR3 has 14 residues. Germline-derived CDR1 and CDR2 are GTSNPN and SVGIG (reference sequence). V was pared by 3 bases and J by 8 bases, with 19 bases between. The CDR3 DNA follows: TGTGCCTGGAGCCATACAGGTTTTTCCGGGGGCTACACCTTC. Residues: CAWSHTGFSGGYTF.

This rearrangement joins TRBV5-6 to TRBJ2-2; 7 nucleotides agree with TRBD1. V lost 6 bases and J lost 4; bases outside the gene matches: 6. This CDR3 has 14 residues. Germline V gene sequence: CDR1 SGHDT, CDR2 YYEEEE. Here the CDR3 DNA reads TGTGCCAGCAAATGGGACAGTGGCACCGGGGAGCTGTTTTTT. Its translation: CASKWDSGTGELFF.

The chain combines TRBV5-4 with TRBJ1-1; no definite D call. This CDR3 has 13 residues. The germline gives CDR1 SGHNT, CDR2 YYREEE (reference sequence). Trimming took off 2 bases at V and 1 base at J, with 6 bases between the two ends. The CDR3 sequence is CASSFPGNTEAFF. The CDR3 bases are TGTGCCAGCAGCTTTCCGGGGAACACTGAAGCTTTCTTT.

The chain couples TRBV14 to TRBJ2-6; TRBD1 matches at 8 bases. This CDR3 has 18 amino acids. V shed 4 bases and J 1 base; nucleotides not matched to a gene: 9. Germline-derived CDR1 and CDR2 are SGHDN and FVKESK. CDR3 bases: TGTGCCAGCAGCCCAATGGACAGGGCGTTATCTGGGGCCAACGTCCTGACTTTC. Translating it yields CASSPMDRALSGANVLTF.

The genes are TRBV6-5 and TRBJ1-2, with 8 nucleotides matching TRBD1. CDR1 MNHEY and CDR2 SVGAGI come from the germline V gene. The V segment lost 6 bases and the J segment 5 bases; nucleotides outside the gene matches: 5. The CDR3 runs 13 residues. The CDR3, as DNA: TGTGCCAGCAGGGACCGACAGGGGTATGGCTACACCTTC. Its translation is CASRDRQGYGYTF.

Note on this clone: An end of the junction does not agree with germline; a read error may underlie this. The rearrangement links TRBV11-2 to TRBJ1-1; D remains unclear. This CDR3 has 16 amino acids. Germline loops: CDR1 SGHAT, CDR2 FQNNGV. The CDR3 nucleotides read TGTGCCAGCACCTTAGCATCGGAGGGAATGAACACTGAAGCTTTCTTT. Amino acid sequence: CASTLASEGMNTEAFF.

The rearrangement joins TRBV6-5 to TRBJ2-7; TRBD1 agrees at 10 bases. Germline CDR1 MNHEY, CDR2 SVGAGI. V lost 4 bases and J lost 7; bases outside the gene matches: 10. The CDR3 has 15 residues. The CDR3 sequence is CASSFVGTGVGEQYF. The CDR3 DNA follows: TGTGCCAGCAGTTTTGTTGGGACAGGGGTGGGGGAGCAGTACTTC.

This chain connects TRBV5-4 to TRBJ2-1, with D perhaps matching TRBD2 (5 bases). The V gene lost 4 bases and the J gene lost 0 bases, with 11 bases spanning the gap. The length of the CDR3 is 15 residues. CDR1 SGHNT and CDR2 YYREEE come from the germline V gene (reference sequence). CDR3 amino acids: CASSRTGSSYNEQFF. The CDR3 region has the DNA TGTGCCAGCAGCCGGACGGGAAGCTCCTACAATGAGCAGTTCTTC.

The chain has TRBV7-8 and TRBJ1-5; a weak D match, TRBD1 (6 bases). V lost 0 bases to trimming and J lost 1 base, with 16 bases between them. The CDR3 spans 18 residues. CDR1 SGHVS and CDR2 FQNEAQ come from the germline V gene. CDR3 sequence reads: CASSLAPGTQISNQPQHF. The CDR3 DNA sequence: TGTGCCAGCAGCTTAGCGCCGGGGACACAAATAAGCAATCAGCCCCAGCATTTT.

In its sample, this clone was seen once. The genes are TRBV7-9 and TRBJ2-2; D gene uncertain. The CDR3 consists of 13 residues. V lost 6 bases and J 1 base, leaving 6 bases between the germline ends. Germline CDR1 reads SEHNR; CDR2 reads FQNEAQ (reference sequence). CDR3 sequence: CASRVRNTGELFF. The CDR3 nucleotides read TGTGCCAGCAGAGTCAGGAACACCGGGGAGCTGTTTTTT. The full variable domain, its missing parts supplied by reference TRBV7-9 and TRBJ2-2, is DTGVSQNPRHKITKRGQNVTFRCDPISEHNRLYWYRQTLGQGPEFLTYFQNEAQLEKSRLLSDRFSAERPKGSFSTLEIQRTEQGDSAMYLCASRVRNTGELFFGEGSRLTVL.

The CDR3 DNA reads TGTGCCAGTAGTATACCCACAGGAGTTGACTATGGCTACACCTTC. This codes for CASSIPTGVDYGYTF. The V gene is TRBV19, the J gene TRBJ1-2; D is possibly TRBD1 (5 bases). The CDR3 has 15 amino acids. Trimming stripped 2 bases from V and 3 bases from J, with 13 bases between. Germline lookup yields CDR1 LNHDA and CDR2 SQIVND (reference sequence).

V and J are TRBV9 and TRBJ1-3; D not certain. The germline V gene has CDR1 SGDLS and CDR2 YYNGEE. V was shortened by 6 bases and J by 2 bases, with 9 bases between the two germline ends. This CDR3 region has 13 residues. In nucleotides, the CDR3 is TGTGCCAGCACCCCGGAGCCTGGAAACACCATATATTTT. It specifies CASTPEPGNTIYF.

The chain joins TRBV6-6 to TRBJ1-4; D unclear. This CDR3 contains 12 residues. Germline V CDR1 and CDR2: MNHNY, SVGAGI (reference sequence). Trimming cost V 4 bases and J 5 bases, with 5 bases left between them. The CDR3 DNA sequence: TGTGCCAGCAGTTCTGTAAATGAAAAACTGTTTTTT. Translating it yields CASSSVNEKLFF.

The chain links TRBV19 to TRBJ1-1, with D perhaps TRBD1 (5 bases). Trimming removed 5 bases at V and 0 bases at J, with 13 bases between. The germline V gene encodes CDR1 LNHDA and CDR2 SQIVND (reference sequence). This CDR3 spans 15 amino acids. CDR3 nucleotide sequence: TGTGCCAGTAGTTCCAACGGGGGATTGAACACTGAAGCTTTCTTT. As protein: CASSSNGGLNTEAFF.

J is TRBJ2-1 and V is TRBV11-2; no definite D call. The V gene's germline CDR1 is SGHAT and CDR2 FQNNGV. The CDR3 has 13 amino acids. V was cut by 7 bases and J by 8 bases, with 15 bases left in between. The CDR3, as DNA: TGTGCCAGCACCTCCCTTGGGCGCCATGAGCAGTTCTTC. This encodes CASTSLGRHEQFF.

The rearrangement joins TRBV19 to TRBJ1-1; TRBD1 is a possible D gene (5 bases). Per the germline V gene, CDR1 is LNHDA and CDR2 is SQIVND (reference sequence). The V and J ends lost 1 base and 7 bases respectively, with 10 bases between them. CDR3 size: 13 residues. The CDR3 sequence: CASSIGKGHEAFF. The CDR3 nucleotides read TGTGCCAGTAGTATAGGGAAAGGACATGAAGCTTTCTTT.

This clone is a singleton in its sample. The genes are TRBV5-1 and TRBJ1-1, with a weak D call TRBD1 (5 bases). The CDR3 is 13 residues long. Germline V gene sequence: CDR1 SGHRS, CDR2 YFSETQ. Written as DNA, the CDR3 is TGCCCAACCGCGGCGGACATGAACACTGAAGCTTTCTTT. Protein sequence: CPTAADMNTEAFF.

The chain uses TRBV29-1 and TRBJ2-7, with D possibly matching TRBD2 (5 bases). CDR3 length: 11 amino acids. V was shortened by 6 bases and J by 0 bases, with 6 bases between the two germline ends. From germline, CDR1 is SQVTM and CDR2 ANQGSEA. The CDR3 loop reads CSVGASYEQYF. The CDR3 DNA reads as TGCAGCGTGGGAGCCTCCTACGAGCAGTACTTC.

The gene calls are TRBV14 and TRBJ1-3, with D hard to call. The CDR3 covers 13 residues. Trimming left V 4 bases short and J 0 bases short, with 4 bases between. The germline V gene encodes CDR1 SGHDN and CDR2 FVKESK. The chain's CDR3 is CASSLNSGNTIYF. For the CDR3, the DNA is TGTGCCAGCAGCCTAAACTCTGGAAACACCATATATTTT.

The chain links TRBV10-2 to TRBJ2-7; D may be TRBD2 (6 bases). The V end was cut by 0 bases, the J end by 0 bases, with 9 bases between. The germline CDR1 and CDR2 sequences are WSHSY and SAAADI. The CDR3 has 15 residues. The CDR3 reads CASSESLASSYEQYF. CDR3 DNA sequence: TGCGCCAGCAGTGAGTCTCTAGCGAGCTCCTACGAGCAGTACTTC.

The CDR3 region has the DNA TGCAGTGCTAGAGGGGCGGGGGAGCAGTACTTC. Protein: CSARGAGEQYF. The gene calls are TRBV20-1 and TRBJ2-7; maybe TRBD2 (6 bases). The CDR3 is 11 amino acids. Looked up from germline, CDR1 is DFQATT and CDR2 is SNEGSKA (reference sequence). The ends were cut back, 1 base at V and 7 bases at J, with 8 bases in the middle.

This rearrangement joins TRBV12-3 or TRBV12-4 to TRBJ1-1; a possible D gene is TRBD1 (5 bases). The CDR3 runs 13 residues. The V end lost 2 bases, the J end lost 3 bases, and 7 bases lay between the germline ends. In DNA, the CDR3 is TGTGCCAGCAGTTTACAAGGGGACACTGAAGCTTTCTTT. This sequence encodes CASSLQGDTEAFF.

The rearrangement uses TRBV11-2 and TRBJ1-2; unclear D gene. CDR3 length: 14 residues. The germline V and J ends were trimmed by 6 bases and 3 bases, with 14 bases remaining between them. CDR1 SGHAT and CDR2 FQNNGV come from the germline V gene. CDR3 region: CASRHYTGDYGYTF. In DNA, the CDR3 is TGTGCCAGCAGGCACTACACCGGGGACTATGGCTACACCTTC.

For this clone: Other nucleotide sequences in the sample specify the same CDR3. The CDR3 is CAWSGQLNTEAFF. The CDR3 nucleotides read TGTGCCTGGAGTGGGCAGTTGAACACTGAAGCTTTCTTT. This chain connects TRBV30 to TRBJ1-1, with no clear D. The CDR3 is 13 amino acids. Trimming left V 1 base short and J 0 bases short, with 6 bases between. Germline CDR1 is GTSNPN and CDR2 is SVGIG (reference sequence).

The rearrangement links TRBV6-5 to TRBJ2-2; TRBD2 matches 8 bases. The CDR3 extends over 13 amino acids. Per the germline V gene, CDR1 is MNHEY and CDR2 is SVGAGI. J lost 3 bases, V lost 7 bases, and 1 base had no gene match. The CDR3 is CASMTSDTGELFF. Here the CDR3 DNA reads TGTGCCAGCATGACTAGCGACACCGGGGAGCTGTTTTTT.

V and J are TRBV5-1 and TRBJ2-3, with 14 positions matching TRBD2. V shed 1 base, J shed 4 bases, and the junction held 8 bases outside the gene matches. The CDR3 has 18 residues. CDR1 is SGHRS, CDR2 YFSETQ, per germline. The CDR3 DNA follows: TGCGCCAGCAGCTTGAAGGGGACTAGCGGGGGTGTCCCAGATACGCAGTATTTT. Residues: CASSLKGTSGGVPDTQYF.